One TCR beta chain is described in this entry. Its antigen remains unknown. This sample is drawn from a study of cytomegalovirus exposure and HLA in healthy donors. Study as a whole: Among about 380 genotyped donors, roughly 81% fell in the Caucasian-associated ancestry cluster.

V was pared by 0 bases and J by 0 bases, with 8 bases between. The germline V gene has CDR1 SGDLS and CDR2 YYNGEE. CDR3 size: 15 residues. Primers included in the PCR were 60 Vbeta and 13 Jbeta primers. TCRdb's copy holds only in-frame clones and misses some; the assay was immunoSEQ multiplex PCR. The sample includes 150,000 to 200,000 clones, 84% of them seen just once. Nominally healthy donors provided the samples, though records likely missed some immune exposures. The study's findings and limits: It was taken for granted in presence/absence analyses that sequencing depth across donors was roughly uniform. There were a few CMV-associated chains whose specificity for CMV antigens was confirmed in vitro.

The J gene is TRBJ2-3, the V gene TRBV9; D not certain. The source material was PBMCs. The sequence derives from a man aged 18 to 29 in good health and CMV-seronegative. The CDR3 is CASSVGGASTDTQYF. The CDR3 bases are TGTGCCAGCAGCGTAGGAGGAGCTAGCACAGATACGCAGTATTTT.